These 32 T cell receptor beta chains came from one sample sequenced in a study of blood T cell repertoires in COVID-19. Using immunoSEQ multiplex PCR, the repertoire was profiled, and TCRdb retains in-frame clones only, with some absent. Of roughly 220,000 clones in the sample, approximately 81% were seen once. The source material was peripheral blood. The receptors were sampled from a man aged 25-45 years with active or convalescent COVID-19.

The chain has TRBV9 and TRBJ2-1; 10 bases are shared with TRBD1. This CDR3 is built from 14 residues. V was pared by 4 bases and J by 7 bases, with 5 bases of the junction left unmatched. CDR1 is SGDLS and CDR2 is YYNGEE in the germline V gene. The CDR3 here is CASSLGTGANEQFF. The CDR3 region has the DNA TGTGCCAGCAGCCTAGGGACAGGGGCAAATGAGCAGTTCTTC.

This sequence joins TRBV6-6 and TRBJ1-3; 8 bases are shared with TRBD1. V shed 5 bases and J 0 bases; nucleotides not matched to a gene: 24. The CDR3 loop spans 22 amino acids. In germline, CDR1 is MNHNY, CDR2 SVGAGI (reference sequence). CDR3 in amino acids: CASSRPPTGERPGHGSGNTIYF. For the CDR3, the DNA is TGTGCCAGCAGTCGGCCCCCGACAGGGGAGCGACCGGGGCATGGCTCTGGAAACACCATATATTTT.

Written as DNA, the CDR3 is TGTGCCAGCCGCCTTGTAAGGCTGGGAGCAGATACGCAGTATTTT. This sequence encodes CASRLVRLGADTQYF. The gene calls are TRBV2 and TRBJ2-3, with D tentatively TRBD2 (5 bases). The V and J ends lost 8 bases and 4 bases respectively, with 19 bases between them. CDR1 and CDR2 from the germline V gene are SNHLY and FYNNEI. The CDR3 spans 15 residues.

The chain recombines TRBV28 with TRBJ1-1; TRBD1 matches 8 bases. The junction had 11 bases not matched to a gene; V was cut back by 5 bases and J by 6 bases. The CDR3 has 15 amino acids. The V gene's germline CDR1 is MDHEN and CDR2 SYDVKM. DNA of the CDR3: TGTGCCAGCAGTGGGGCGGTTGGACAGGGTTCTGAAGCTTTCTTT. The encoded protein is CASSGAVGQGSEAFF.

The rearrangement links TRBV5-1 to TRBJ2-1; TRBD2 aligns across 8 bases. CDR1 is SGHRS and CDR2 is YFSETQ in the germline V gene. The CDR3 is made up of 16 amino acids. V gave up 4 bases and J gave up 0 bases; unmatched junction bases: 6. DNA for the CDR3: TGCGCCAGCAGCCGTCTAGCGGGTGCCTCCTACAATGAGCAGTTCTTC. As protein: CASSRLAGASYNEQFF.

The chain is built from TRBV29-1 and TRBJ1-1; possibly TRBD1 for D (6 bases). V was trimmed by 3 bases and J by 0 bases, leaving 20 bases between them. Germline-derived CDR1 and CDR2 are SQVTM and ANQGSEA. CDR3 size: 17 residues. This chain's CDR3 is CSVEATGPEVVNTEAFF. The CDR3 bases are TGCAGCGTTGAGGCGACAGGCCCTGAGGTGGTGAACACTGAAGCTTTCTTT. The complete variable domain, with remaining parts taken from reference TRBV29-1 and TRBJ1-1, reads SAVISQKPSRDICQRGTSLTIQCQVDSQVTMMFWYRQQPGQSLTLIATANQGSEATYESGFVIDKFPISRPNLTFSTLTVSNMSPEDSSIYLCSVEATGPEVVNTEAFFGQGTRLTVV.

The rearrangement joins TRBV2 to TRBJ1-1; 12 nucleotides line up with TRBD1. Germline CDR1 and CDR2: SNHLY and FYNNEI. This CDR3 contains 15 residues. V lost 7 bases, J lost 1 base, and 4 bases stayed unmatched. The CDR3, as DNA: TGTGCCAGCAAGATGGGACAGGGGGCGAACACTGAAGCTTTCTTT. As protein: CASKMGQGANTEAFF.

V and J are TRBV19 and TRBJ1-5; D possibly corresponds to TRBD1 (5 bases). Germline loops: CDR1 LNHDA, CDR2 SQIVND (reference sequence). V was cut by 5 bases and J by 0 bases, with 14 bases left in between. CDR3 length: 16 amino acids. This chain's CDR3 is CASSPRVRVSNQPQHF. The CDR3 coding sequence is TGTGCCAGTAGTCCCAGGGTAAGGGTTAGCAATCAGCCCCAGCATTTT.

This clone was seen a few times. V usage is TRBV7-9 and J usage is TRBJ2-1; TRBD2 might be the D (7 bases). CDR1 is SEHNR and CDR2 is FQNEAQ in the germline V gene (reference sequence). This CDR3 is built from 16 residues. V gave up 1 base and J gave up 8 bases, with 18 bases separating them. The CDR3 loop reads CASSLGVQRDIDEQFF. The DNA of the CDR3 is TGTGCCAGCAGCTTAGGTGTCCAGCGGGACATCGATGAGCAGTTCTTC. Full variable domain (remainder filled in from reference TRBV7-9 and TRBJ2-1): DTGVSQNPRHKITKRGQNVTFRCDPISEHNRLYWYRQTLGQGPEFLTYFQNEAQLEKSRLLSDRFSAERPKGSFSTLEIQRTEQGDSAMYLCASSLGVQRDIDEQFFGPGTRLTVL.

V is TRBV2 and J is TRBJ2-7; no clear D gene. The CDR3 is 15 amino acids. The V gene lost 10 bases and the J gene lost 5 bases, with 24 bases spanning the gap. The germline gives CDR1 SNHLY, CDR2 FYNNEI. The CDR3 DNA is TGTGCCACATTTTGGGTCGAAACTAAAGCCCACGAGCAGTACTTC. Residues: CATFWVETKAHEQYF.

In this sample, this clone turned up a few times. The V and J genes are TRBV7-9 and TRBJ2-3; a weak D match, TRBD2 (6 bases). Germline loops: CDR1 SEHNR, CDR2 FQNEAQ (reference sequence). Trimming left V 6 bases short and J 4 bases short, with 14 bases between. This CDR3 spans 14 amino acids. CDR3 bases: TGTGCCAGCAGTCCCGGGGGTTTGGCAGATACGCAGTATTTT. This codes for CASSPGGLADTQYF.

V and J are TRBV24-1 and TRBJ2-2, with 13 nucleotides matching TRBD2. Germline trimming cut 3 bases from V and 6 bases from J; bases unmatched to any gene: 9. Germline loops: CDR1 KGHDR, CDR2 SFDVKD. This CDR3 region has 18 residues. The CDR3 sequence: CATSDPTRTSGSAGELFF. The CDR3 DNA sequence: TGTGCCACCAGTGATCCGACCCGGACTAGCGGGAGTGCCGGGGAGCTGTTTTTT.

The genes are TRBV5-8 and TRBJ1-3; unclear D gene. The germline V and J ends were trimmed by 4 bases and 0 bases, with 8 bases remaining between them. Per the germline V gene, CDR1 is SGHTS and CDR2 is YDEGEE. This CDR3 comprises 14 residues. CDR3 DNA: TGTGCCAGCAGCCAGCGCAGCTCTGGAAACACCATATATTTT. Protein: CASSQRSSGNTIYF.

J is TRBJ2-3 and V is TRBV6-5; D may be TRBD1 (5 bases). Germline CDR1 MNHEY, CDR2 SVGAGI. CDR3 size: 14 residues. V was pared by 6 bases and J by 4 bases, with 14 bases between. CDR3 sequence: CASRAGISSDTQYF. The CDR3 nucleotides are TGTGCCAGCAGGGCAGGGATCTCATCAGATACGCAGTATTTT.

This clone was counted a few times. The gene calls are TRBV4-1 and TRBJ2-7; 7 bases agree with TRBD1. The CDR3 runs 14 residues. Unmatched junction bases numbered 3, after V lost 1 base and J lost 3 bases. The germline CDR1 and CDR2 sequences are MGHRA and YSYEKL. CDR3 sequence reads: CASSQAGTVYEQYF. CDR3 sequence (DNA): TGCGCCAGCAGCCAAGCCGGGACAGTCTACGAGCAGTACTTC.

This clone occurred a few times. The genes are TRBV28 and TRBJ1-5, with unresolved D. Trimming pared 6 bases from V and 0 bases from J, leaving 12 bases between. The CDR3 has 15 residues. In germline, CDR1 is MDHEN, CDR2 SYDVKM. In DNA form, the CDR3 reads TGTGCCAGCAGACCAACTTCGGGTAGCAATCAGCCCCAGCATTTT. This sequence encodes CASRPTSGSNQPQHF.

The CDR3 DNA reads TGTGCCAGCTCACGTATCCCTGGGGCCAACGTCCTGACTTTC. As protein: CASSRIPGANVLTF. The chain couples TRBV18 to TRBJ2-6; D not resolved. V lost 4 bases to trimming and J lost 2 bases, with 6 bases between them. The CDR3 consists of 14 residues. Germline loops: CDR1 KGHSH, CDR2 LQKENI.

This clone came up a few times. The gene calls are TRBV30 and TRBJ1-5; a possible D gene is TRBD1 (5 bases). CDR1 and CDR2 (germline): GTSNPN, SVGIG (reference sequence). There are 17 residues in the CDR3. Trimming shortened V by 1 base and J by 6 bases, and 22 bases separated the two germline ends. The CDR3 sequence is CAWSGGQGPGISQPQHF. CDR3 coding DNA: TGTGCCTGGAGTGGGGGCCAAGGGCCAGGGATTAGTCAGCCCCAGCATTTT.

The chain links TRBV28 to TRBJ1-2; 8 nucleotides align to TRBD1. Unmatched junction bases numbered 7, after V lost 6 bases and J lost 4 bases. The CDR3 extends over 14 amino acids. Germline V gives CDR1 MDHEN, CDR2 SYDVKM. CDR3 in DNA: TGTGCCAGCAGCGACAGGGGTGATCGCTATGGCTACACCTTC. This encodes CASSDRGDRYGYTF.

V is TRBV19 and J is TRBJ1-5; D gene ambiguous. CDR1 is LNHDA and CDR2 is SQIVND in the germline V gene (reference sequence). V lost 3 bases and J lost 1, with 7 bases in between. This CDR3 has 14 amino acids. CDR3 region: CASSMARSNQPQHF. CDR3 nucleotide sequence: TGTGCCAGTAGTATGGCGCGGAGCAATCAGCCCCAGCATTTT.

The CDR3 region is CASSFGQRGDNEQFF. CDR3 sequence (DNA): TGTGCCAGCAGCTTTGGCCAGCGGGGGGATAATGAGCAGTTCTTC. V usage is TRBV12-1 and J usage is TRBJ2-1; the DNA was not compared with TRBD2, the D call given in the table. TRBV12-1 is recorded as a pseudogene. The CDR3 has 15 residues.

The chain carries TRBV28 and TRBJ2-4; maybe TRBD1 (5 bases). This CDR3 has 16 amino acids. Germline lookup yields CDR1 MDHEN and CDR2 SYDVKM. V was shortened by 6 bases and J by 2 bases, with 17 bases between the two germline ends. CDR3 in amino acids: CASSPQVPGTKNIQYF. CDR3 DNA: TGTGCCAGCAGCCCACAGGTCCCTGGGACCAAAAACATTCAGTACTTC.

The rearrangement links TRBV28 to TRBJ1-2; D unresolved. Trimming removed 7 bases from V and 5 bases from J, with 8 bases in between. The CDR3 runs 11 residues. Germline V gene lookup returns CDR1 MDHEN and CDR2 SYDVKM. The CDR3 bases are TGTGCCAGCACGGGATATTATGGCTACACCTTC. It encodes CASTGYYGYTF.

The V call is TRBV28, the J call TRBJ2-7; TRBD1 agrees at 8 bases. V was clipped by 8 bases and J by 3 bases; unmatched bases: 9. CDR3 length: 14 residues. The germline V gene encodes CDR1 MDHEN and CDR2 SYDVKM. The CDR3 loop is CASRLTGDVYEQYF. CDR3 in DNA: TGTGCCAGCCGACTGACAGGGGACGTCTACGAGCAGTACTTC.

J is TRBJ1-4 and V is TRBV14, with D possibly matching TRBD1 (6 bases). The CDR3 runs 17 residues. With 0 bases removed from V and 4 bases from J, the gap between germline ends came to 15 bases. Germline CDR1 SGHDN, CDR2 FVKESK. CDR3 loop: CASSQDRVGAYNEKLFF. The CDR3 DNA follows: TGTGCCAGCAGCCAAGATCGCGTGGGGGCTTATAATGAAAAACTGTTTTTT.

The CDR3 is CASSPRVNTDTQYF. CDR3 in DNA: TGTGCCAGCAGCCCCCGGGTTAACACAGATACGCAGTATTTT. The chain combines TRBV11-3 with TRBJ2-3; the D is unclear. Germline V gene data show CDR1 as SGHNT and CDR2 as YENEEA. This CDR3 contains 14 residues. Trimming removed 5 bases at V and 2 bases at J, with 11 bases between.

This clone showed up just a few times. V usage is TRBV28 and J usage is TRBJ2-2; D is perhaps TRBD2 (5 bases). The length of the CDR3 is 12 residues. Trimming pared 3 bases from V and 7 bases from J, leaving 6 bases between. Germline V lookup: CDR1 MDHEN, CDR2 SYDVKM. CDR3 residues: CASSFGVGELFF. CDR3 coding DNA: TGTGCCAGCAGTTTCGGGGTCGGGGAGCTGTTTTTT.

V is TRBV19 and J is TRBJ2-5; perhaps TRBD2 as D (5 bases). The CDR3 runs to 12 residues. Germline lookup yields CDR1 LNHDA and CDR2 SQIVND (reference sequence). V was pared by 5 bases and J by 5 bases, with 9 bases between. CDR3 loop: CASSLRAETQYF. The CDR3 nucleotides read TGTGCCAGTAGTCTGCGGGCGGAGACCCAGTACTTC.

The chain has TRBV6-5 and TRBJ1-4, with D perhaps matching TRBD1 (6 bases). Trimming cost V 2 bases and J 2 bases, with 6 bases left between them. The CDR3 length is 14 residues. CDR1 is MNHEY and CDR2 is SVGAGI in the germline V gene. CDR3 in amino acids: CASSYTGTNEKLFF. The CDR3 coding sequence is TGTGCCAGCAGTTACACAGGGACTAATGAAAAACTGTTTTTT.

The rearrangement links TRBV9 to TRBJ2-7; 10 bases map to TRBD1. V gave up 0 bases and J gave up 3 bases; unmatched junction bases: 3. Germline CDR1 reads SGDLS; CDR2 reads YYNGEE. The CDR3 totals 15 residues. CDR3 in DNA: TGTGCCAGCAGCGTAGGGGGGGACAGGGGCTACGAGCAGTACTTC. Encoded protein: CASSVGGDRGYEQYF.

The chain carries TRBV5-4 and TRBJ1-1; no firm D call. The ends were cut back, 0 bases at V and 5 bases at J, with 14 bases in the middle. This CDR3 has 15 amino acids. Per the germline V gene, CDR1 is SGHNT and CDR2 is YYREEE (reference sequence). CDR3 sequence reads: CASSLANRAGTEAFF. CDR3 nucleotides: TGTGCCAGCAGCTTGGCCAATCGGGCGGGGACTGAAGCTTTCTTT.

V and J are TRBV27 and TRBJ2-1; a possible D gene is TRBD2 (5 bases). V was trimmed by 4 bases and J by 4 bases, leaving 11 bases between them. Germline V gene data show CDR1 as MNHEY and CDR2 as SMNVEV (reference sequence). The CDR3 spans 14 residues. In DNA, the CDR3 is TGTGCCAGCAGTTATCGGGATCTTTACAATGAGCAGTTCTTC. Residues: CASSYRDLYNEQFF.